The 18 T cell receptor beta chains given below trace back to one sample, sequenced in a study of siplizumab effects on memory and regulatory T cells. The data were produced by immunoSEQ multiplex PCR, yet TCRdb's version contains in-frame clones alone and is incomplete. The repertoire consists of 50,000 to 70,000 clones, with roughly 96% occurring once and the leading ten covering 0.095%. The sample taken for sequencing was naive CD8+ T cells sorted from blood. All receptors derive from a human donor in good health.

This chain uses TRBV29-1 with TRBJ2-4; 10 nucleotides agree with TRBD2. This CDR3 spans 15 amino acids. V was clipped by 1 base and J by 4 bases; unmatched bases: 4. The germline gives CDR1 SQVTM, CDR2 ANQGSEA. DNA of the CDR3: TGCAGCGTTGAAGTGGTAGCGGGGGGTAAAAACATTCAGTACTTC. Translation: CSVEVVAGGKNIQYF.

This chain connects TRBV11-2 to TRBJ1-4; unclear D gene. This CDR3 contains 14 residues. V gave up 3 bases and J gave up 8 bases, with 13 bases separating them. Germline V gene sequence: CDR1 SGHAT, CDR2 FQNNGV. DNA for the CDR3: TGTGCCAGCAGCTTTACCCCCTGGGTGGAAAAACTGTTTTTT. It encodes CASSFTPWVEKLFF.

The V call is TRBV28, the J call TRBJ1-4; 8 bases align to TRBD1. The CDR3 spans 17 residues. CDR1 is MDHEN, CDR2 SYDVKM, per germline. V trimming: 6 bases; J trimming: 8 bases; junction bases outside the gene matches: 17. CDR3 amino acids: CASSLNRETGEGEKLFF. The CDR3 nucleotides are TGTGCCAGCAGCCTAAACCGGGAGACAGGGGAGGGGGAAAAACTGTTTTTT.

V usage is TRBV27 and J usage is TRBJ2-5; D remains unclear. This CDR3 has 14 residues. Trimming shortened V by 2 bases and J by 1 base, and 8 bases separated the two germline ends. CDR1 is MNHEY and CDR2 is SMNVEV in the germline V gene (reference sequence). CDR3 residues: CASSLPGFQETQYF. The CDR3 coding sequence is TGTGCCAGCAGTTTACCGGGTTTCCAAGAGACCCAGTACTTC.

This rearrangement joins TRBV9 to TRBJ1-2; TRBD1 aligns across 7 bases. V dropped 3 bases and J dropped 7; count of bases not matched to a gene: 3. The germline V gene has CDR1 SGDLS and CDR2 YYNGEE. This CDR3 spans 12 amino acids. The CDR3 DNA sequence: TGTGCCAGCAGCGCCGACAGGGCTGGCTACACCTTC. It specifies CASSADRAGYTF.

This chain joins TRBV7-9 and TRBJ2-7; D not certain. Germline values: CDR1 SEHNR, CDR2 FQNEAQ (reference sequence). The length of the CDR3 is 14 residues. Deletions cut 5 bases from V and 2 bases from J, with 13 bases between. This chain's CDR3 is CASSQPGLPYEQYF. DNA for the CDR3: TGTGCCAGCAGCCAGCCGGGCCTTCCCTACGAGCAGTACTTC. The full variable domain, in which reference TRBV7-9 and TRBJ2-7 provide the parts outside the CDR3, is DTGVSQNPRHKITKRGQNVTFRCDPISEHNRLYWYRQTLGQGPEFLTYFQNEAQLEKSRLLSDRFSAERPKGSFSTLEIQRTEQGDSAMYLCASSQPGLPYEQYFGPGTRLTVT.

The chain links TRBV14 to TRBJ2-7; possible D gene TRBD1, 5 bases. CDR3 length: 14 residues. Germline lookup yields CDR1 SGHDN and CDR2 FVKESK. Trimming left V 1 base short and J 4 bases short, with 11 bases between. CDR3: CASSQGGNPYEQYF. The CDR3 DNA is TGTGCCAGCAGCCAAGGGGGCAATCCTTACGAGCAGTACTTC.

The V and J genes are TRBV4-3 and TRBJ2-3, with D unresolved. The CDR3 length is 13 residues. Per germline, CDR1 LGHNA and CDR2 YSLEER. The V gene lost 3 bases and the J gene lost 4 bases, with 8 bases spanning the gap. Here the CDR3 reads CASSQDGSDTQYF. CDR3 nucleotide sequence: TGCGCCAGCAGCCAGGACGGATCAGATACGCAGTATTTT.

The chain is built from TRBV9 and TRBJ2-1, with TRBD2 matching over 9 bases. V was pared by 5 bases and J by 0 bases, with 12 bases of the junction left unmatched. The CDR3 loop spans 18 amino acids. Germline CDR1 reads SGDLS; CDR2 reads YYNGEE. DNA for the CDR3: TGTGCCAGCAGTCCGTTCCCCGATAGCGGGGGCTCCTACAATGAGCAGTTCTTC. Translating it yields CASSPFPDSGGSYNEQFF.

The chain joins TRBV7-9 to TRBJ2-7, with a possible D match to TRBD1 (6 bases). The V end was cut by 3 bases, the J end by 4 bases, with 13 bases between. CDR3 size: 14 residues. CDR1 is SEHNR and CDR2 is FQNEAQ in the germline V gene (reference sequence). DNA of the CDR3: TGTGCCAGCAGCTTTGGGTACAGGGAATACGAGCAGTACTTC. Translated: CASSFGYREYEQYF.

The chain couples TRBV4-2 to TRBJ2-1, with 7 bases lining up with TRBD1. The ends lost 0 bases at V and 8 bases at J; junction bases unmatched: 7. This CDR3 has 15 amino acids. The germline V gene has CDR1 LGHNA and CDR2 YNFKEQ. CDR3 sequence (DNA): TGTGCCAGCAGCCAAGATTCCAACAGGGGCGATGAGCAGTTCTTC. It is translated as CASSQDSNRGDEQFF.

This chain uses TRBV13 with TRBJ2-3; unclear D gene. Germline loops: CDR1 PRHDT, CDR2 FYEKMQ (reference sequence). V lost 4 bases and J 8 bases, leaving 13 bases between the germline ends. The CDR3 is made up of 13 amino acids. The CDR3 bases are TGTGCCAGCAGCTCCGGGTCCCCAGCTACGCAGTATTTT. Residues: CASSSGSPATQYF.

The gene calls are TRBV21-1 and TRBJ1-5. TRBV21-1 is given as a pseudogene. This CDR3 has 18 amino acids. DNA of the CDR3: TGTGCCAGCAGCAAAATTGGGGGGGCGCATTTTAGCAATCAGCCCCAGCATTTT. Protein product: CASSKIGGAHFSNQPQHF.

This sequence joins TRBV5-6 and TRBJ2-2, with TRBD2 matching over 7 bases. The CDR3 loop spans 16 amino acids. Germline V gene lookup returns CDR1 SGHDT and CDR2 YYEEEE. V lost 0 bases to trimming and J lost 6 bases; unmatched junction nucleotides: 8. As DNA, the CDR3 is TGTGCCAGCAGCTTGGCCAGGACTAGGGAGGCCGGGGAGCTGTTTTTT. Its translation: CASSLARTREAGELFF.

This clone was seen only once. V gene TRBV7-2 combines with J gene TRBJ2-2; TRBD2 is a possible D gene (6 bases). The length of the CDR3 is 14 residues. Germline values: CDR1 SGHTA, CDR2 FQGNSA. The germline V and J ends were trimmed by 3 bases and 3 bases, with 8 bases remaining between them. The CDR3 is CASSFAGHTGELFF. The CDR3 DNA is TGTGCCAGCAGCTTTGCGGGGCACACCGGGGAGCTGTTTTTT.

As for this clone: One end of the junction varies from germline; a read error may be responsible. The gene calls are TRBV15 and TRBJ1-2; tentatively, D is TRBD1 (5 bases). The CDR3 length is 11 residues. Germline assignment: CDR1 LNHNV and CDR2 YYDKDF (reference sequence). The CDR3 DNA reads TGTGCCACCGGAGCCCGGGACCTCCACGCCTTC. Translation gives CATGARDLHAF.

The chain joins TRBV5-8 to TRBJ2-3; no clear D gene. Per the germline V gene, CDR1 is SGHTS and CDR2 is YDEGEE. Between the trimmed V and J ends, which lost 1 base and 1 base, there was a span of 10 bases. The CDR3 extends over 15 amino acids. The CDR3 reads CASSLFGLGTDTQYF. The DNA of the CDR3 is TGTGCCAGCAGCTTGTTCGGTCTAGGCACAGATACGCAGTATTTT.

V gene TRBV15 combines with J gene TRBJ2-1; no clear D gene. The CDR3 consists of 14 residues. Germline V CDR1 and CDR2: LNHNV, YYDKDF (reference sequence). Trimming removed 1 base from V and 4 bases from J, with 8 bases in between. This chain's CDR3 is CATSRVPEYNEQFF. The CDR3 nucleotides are TGTGCCACCAGCAGAGTGCCCGAGTACAATGAGCAGTTCTTC.